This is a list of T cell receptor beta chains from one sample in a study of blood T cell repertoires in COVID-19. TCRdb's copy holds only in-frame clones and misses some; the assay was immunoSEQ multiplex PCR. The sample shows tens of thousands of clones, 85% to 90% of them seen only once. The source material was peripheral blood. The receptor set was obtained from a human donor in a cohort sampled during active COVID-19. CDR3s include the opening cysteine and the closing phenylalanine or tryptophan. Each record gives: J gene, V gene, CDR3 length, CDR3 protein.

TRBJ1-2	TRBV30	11	CAWSTGYGYTF
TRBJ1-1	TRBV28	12	CASSFLGAEAFF
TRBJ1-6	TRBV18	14	CASSADRVNSPLHF
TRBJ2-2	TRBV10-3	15	CASKLQGGLAGELFF
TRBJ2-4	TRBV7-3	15	CASSPTGNTKNIQYF
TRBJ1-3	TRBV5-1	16	CASSLVAGQERNTIYF
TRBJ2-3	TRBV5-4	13	CASSRLDTDTQYF
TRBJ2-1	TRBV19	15	CASSRGQSSYNEQFF
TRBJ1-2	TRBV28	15	CASSSRDSKSGGYTF
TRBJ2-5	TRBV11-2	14	CASSPGTGGETQYF
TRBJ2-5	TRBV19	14	CASSTKRGGETQYF
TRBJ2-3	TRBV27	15	CASSLRQGVADTQYF
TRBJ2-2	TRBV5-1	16	CASSLVAGEGSGELFF
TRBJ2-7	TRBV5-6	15	CASSLAGGTPYEQYF
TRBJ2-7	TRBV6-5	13	CASSYDRESEQYF
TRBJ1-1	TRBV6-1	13	CASSEAQGLTAFF
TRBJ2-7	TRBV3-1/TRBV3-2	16	CASRDGTGGRYYEQYF
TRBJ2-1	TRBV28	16	CASSSPGERPRNEQFF
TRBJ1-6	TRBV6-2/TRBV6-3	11	CASSYSSPLHF
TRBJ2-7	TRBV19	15	CASGPGGVRRYEQYF
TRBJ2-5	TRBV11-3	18	CASSRGAGPGLPQETQYF
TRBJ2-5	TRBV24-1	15	CATRSGGAGGETQYF
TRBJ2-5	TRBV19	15	CASSDPGGEGETQYF
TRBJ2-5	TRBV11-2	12	CASSLNRETQYF
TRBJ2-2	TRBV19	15	CAREPEPREAGELFF
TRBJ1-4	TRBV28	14	CASRQDGLNEKLFF
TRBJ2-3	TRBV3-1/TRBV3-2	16	CASSQGWGAGTDTQYF
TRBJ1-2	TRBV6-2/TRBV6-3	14	CASSTHRGTGGYTF
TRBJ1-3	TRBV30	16	CAWSAQRTGSGNTIYF
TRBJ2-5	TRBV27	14	CASSFRERAETQYF
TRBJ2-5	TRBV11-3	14	CASSQGGLQETQYF
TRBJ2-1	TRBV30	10	CASPSNEQFF
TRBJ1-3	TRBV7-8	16	CASSARMSSSGNTIYF
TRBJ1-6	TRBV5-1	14	CASSLEGVGSPLHF
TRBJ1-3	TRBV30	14	CAWSAGVSGNTIYF
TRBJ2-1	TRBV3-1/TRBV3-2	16	CASSPKASGRAHEQFF
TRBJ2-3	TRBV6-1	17	CASSGASSGRGTDTQYF